The next 2 T cell receptor beta chains were all read from a single sample in a study of OX40 agonist ivuxolimab in advanced cancers. Only in-frame clones appear in the TCRdb table, and some are missing; sequencing was by immunoSEQ multiplex PCR. The sample carries some 25,000 clones, approximately 83% recorded once. The sample in question was CD4+ or CD8+ T cells sorted from blood, obtained in a trial of the OX40 agonist ivuxolimab. These receptors all stem from an adult with an advanced solid tumor such as melanoma, head and neck, liver or kidney cancer.

The CDR3: CASSLLIPGAYNEQFF. CDR3 DNA sequence: TGTGCCAGCAGCTTGCTTATCCCCGGGGCCTACAATGAGCAGTTCTTC. The chain joins TRBV5-6 to TRBJ2-1, with a possible D match to TRBD2 (5 bases). Germline CDR1 SGHDT, CDR2 YYEEEE. This CDR3 region has 16 residues. V lost 1 base and J lost 2, with 13 bases in between.

This chain joins TRBV12-5 and TRBJ2-3; 13 bases are shared with TRBD2. From germline, CDR1 is LGHNT and CDR2 FRNRAP. Germline trimming cut 3 bases from V and 4 bases from J; bases unmatched to any gene: 4. The CDR3 spans 16 residues. The CDR3: CASGFSTSGRPDTQYF. Written as DNA, the CDR3 is TGTGCTAGTGGTTTCTCGACTAGCGGGAGGCCAGATACGCAGTATTTT.